The next 16 T cell receptor beta chains were all read from a single sample in a study of radiotherapy plus CTLA-4 blockade in lung cancer. Assay: immunoSEQ multiplex PCR; the TCRdb copy retains only in-frame clones and omits some. The top ten hold approximately 2% of the sample, which has tens of thousands of clones, more than 75% seen once. The material sequenced was peripheral blood, taken from a patient treated with radiotherapy plus ipilimumab. The source of these receptors is a human donor with non-small cell lung cancer who had a partial response to radiotherapy plus ipilimumab.

The chain employs TRBV5-1 and TRBJ1-1; unclear D gene. The CDR3 runs 12 residues. The V and J ends lost 5 bases and 1 base respectively, with 6 bases between them. CDR1 is SGHRS, CDR2 YFSETQ, per germline. CDR3 sequence reads: CASRIGNTEAFF. The CDR3 DNA sequence: TGCGCCAGCAGAATCGGGAACACTGAAGCTTTCTTT. The entire variable domain, with the rest obtained from reference TRBV5-1 and TRBJ1-1, is as follows: KAGVTQTPRYLIKTRGQQVTLSCSPISGHRSVSWYQQTPGQGLQFLFEYFSETQRNKGNFPGRFSGRQFSNSRSEMNVSTLELGDSALYLCASRIGNTEAFFGQGTRLTVV.

The chain combines TRBV6-1 with TRBJ2-7; 10 bases fit TRBD2. Losses at the gene ends were 6 bases for V and 9 bases for J; bases not matched to a gene: 11. The CDR3 totals 14 residues. Looked up from germline, CDR1 is MNHNS and CDR2 is SASEGT. CDR3 nucleotides: TGTGCCAGCAGATCCGGGACTAGCGAGGCCGCGCAGTACGTC. As protein: CASRSGTSEAAQYV.

V and J are TRBV19 and TRBJ1-1; 7 nucleotides align to TRBD1. V trimming: 3 bases; J trimming: 0 bases; junction bases outside the gene matches: 4. Germline values: CDR1 LNHDA, CDR2 SQIVND (reference sequence). The CDR3 consists of 15 residues. This CDR3 is CASSIGGQMNTEAFF. The CDR3, as DNA: TGTGCCAGTAGTATTGGGGGACAGATGAACACTGAAGCTTTCTTT.

The rearrangement uses TRBV5-6 and TRBJ2-2; 8 nucleotides agree with TRBD1. CDR3 size: 14 residues. Unmatched junction bases numbered 3, after V lost 4 bases and J lost 4 bases. Per the germline V gene, CDR1 is SGHDT and CDR2 is YYEEEE. The CDR3 nucleotides are TGTGCCAGCAGCGGGGGACAGGCCACCGGGGAGCTGTTTTTT. Protein sequence: CASSGGQATGELFF.

The gene calls are TRBV6-5 and TRBJ1-1, with TRBD1 matching 9 bases. V dropped 0 bases and J dropped 11; count of bases not matched to a gene: 10. The CDR3 is 15 amino acids. Germline V gene lookup returns CDR1 MNHEY and CDR2 SVGAGI. The CDR3 is CASSYSSGTGRSAFF. The CDR3 nucleotides read TGTGCCAGCAGTTACTCATCCGGGACAGGGCGGTCGGCTTTCTTT.

The rearrangement links TRBV28 to TRBJ1-5; no firm D call. Trimming pared 7 bases from V and 6 bases from J, leaving 16 bases between. The germline gives CDR1 MDHEN, CDR2 SYDVKM. CDR3 length equals 14 residues. Here the CDR3 DNA reads TGTGCCAGCACCAAGCCGCGGGGTCCTCAGCCCCAGCATTTT. Its protein is CASTKPRGPQPQHF. Using reference TRBV28 and TRBJ1-5 for the parts outside the CDR3, the full variable domain is DVKVTQSSRYLVKRTGEKVFLECVQDMDHENMFWYRQDPGLGLRLIYFSYDVKMKEKGDIPEGYSVSREKKERFSLILESASTNQTSMYLCASTKPRGPQPQHFGDGTRLSIL.

The chain couples TRBV6-4 to TRBJ2-1; TRBD2 matches 8 bases. The V gene's germline CDR1 is MRHNA and CDR2 SNTAGT. The V gene end was trimmed by 7 bases and the J gene end by 3 bases; junction bases not matched to a gene: 5. The CDR3 loop spans 14 amino acids. This chain's CDR3 is CASKETSDYNEQFF. The CDR3 bases are TGTGCCAGCAAGGAGACTAGCGACTACAATGAGCAGTTCTTC.

The rearrangement joins TRBV27 to TRBJ2-7; 7 bases agree with TRBD2. V gave up 0 bases and J gave up 3 bases; unmatched junction bases: 5. The CDR3 covers 15 residues. Germline assignment: CDR1 MNHEY and CDR2 SMNVEV (reference sequence). Written as DNA, the CDR3 is TGTGCCAGCAGTTTATCGGCGGGAGTTGGCTACGAGCAGTACTTC. Translating gives CASSLSAGVGYEQYF.

The chain uses TRBV28 and TRBJ2-1; D gene uncertain. V dropped 7 bases and J dropped 9 bases, with 16 bases sitting between them. Germline V CDR1 and CDR2: MDHEN, SYDVKM. This CDR3 has 13 amino acids. This chain's CDR3 is CASTLGAVSEQFF. In DNA, the CDR3 is TGTGCCAGCACCCTAGGAGCAGTGAGTGAGCAGTTCTTC. Full variable domain (outside the CDR3, taken from reference TRBV28 and TRBJ2-1): DVKVTQSSRYLVKRTGEKVFLECVQDMDHENMFWYRQDPGLGLRLIYFSYDVKMKEKGDIPEGYSVSREKKERFSLILESASTNQTSMYLCASTLGAVSEQFFGPGTRLTVL.

The chain carries TRBV11-2 and TRBJ1-1, with D possibly TRBD1 on 5 matching bases. Germline V gene lookup returns CDR1 SGHAT and CDR2 FQNNGV. V lost 11 bases and J 1 base, leaving 14 bases between the germline ends. The CDR3 contains 13 residues. For the CDR3, the DNA is TGTGCCGGCGCTGGGGCAGCGAACACTGAAGCTTTCTTT. Its protein is CAGAGAANTEAFF. Drawing the rest from reference TRBV11-2 and TRBJ1-1, the complete variable domain is EAGVAQSPRYKIIEKRQSVAFWCNPISGHATLYWYQQILGQGPKLLIQFQNNGVVDDSQLPKDRFSAERLKGVDSTLKIQPAKLEDSAVYLCAGAGAANTEAFFGQGTRLTVV.

V gene TRBV9 combines with J gene TRBJ2-1; D might be TRBD1 (6 bases). The ends were cut back, 0 bases at V and 4 bases at J, with 11 bases in the middle. Germline CDR1 SGDLS, CDR2 YYNGEE. The CDR3 totals 15 residues. The DNA of the CDR3 is TGTGCCAGCAGCGTAGTAGTAGGGGGTTACAATGAGCAGTTCTTC. This sequence encodes CASSVVVGGYNEQFF.

This clone occurred a few times. The chain joins TRBV30 to TRBJ1-6; possible D gene TRBD1, 5 bases. Looked up from germline, CDR1 is GTSNPN and CDR2 is SVGIG (reference sequence). V lost 4 bases and J 4 bases, leaving 14 bases between the germline ends. This CDR3 has 15 amino acids. CDR3 loop: CAWTGGTPYNSPLHF. CDR3 nucleotides: TGTGCCTGGACTGGAGGGACCCCATATAATTCACCCCTCCACTTT.

CDR3 DNA sequence: TGTGCCACCAGCGCCCGGACTAGCGGGGGGGGGAGCTCCTACAATGAGCAGTTCTTC. Residues: CATSARTSGGGSSYNEQFF. The chain recombines TRBV15 with TRBJ2-1; TRBD2 matches 15 bases. The trim removed 5 bases at V and 0 bases at J, leaving 8 bases unmatched. This CDR3 has 19 amino acids. Germline CDR1 is LNHNV and CDR2 is YYDKDF (reference sequence).

The chain recombines TRBV19 with TRBJ2-3; D is undetermined. The CDR3 runs 13 residues. Trimming took 9 bases from V and 4 from J, leaving 14 bases between them. CDR1 and CDR2 (germline): LNHDA, SQIVND (reference sequence). CDR3 loop: CASNTQISDTQYF. DNA of the CDR3: TGTGCCAGCAACACACAGATCTCAGATACGCAGTATTTT.

The chain employs TRBV6-6 and TRBJ2-7; the match to TRBD1 covers 7 bases. This CDR3 spans 14 amino acids. The junction had 10 bases not matched to a gene; V was cut back by 7 bases and J by 4 bases. The germline gives CDR1 MNHNY, CDR2 SVGAGI (reference sequence). CDR3 DNA: TGTGCCAGCATACAGGGGCCAACCCGTTACGAGCAGTACTTC. This codes for CASIQGPTRYEQYF.

V is TRBV6-5 and J is TRBJ1-6, with 7 positions matching TRBD1. CDR1 is MNHEY and CDR2 is SVGAGI in the germline V gene. The J segment lost 8 bases and the V segment lost 6 bases, leaving 7 bases of the junction unmatched. CDR3 size: 14 residues. CDR3 DNA: TGTGCCAGCAGGCCGGGACAGCCTCATTCACCCCTCCACTTT. Encoded protein: CASRPGQPHSPLHF.